Below, 29 T cell receptor beta chains from the same sample are listed, as sequenced in a study of blood T cell repertoires in COVID-19. Data came from immunoSEQ multiplex PCR; TCRdb stores just in-frame clones and leaves some out. Among fewer than 250,000 clones listed, less than 85% were seen once. Source material: peripheral blood. The origin of the receptors is a woman between 50 and 59 years old with acute or convalescent COVID-19.

The chain uses TRBV19 and TRBJ1-5; no reliable D call. The CDR3 is 17 amino acids. Germline assignment: CDR1 LNHDA and CDR2 SQIVND (reference sequence). V was clipped by 2 bases and J by 3 bases, with 17 bases between them. The CDR3 DNA reads as TGTGCCAGTAGTATAACAAGGAGGGCAGCCTCCAATCAGCCCCAGCATTTT. Encoded protein: CASSITRRAASNQPQHF.

This clone was seen a few times. J is TRBJ1-2 and V is TRBV25-1; no clear D. The V end lost 1 base, the J end lost 3 bases, and 3 bases lay between the germline ends. Germline CDR1 MGHDK, CDR2 SYGVNS. This CDR3 is 12 amino acids long. The CDR3, as DNA: TGTGCCAGCAGTGAATTATACTATGGCTACACCTTC. This gives the protein CASSELYYGYTF.

The chain carries TRBV6-2 or TRBV6-3 and TRBJ1-1, with TRBD1 matching over 8 bases. The CDR3 covers 15 residues. Germline V lookup: CDR1 MNHEY, CDR2 SVGEGT. V lost 5 bases to trimming and J lost 2 bases; unmatched junction nucleotides: 7. For the CDR3, the DNA is TGTGCCAGCAGTGAGATGGGACAGGTTAACACTGAAGCTTTCTTT. Translation: CASSEMGQVNTEAFF.

V is TRBV19 and J is TRBJ2-3; 7 nucleotides agree with TRBD1. Germline V lookup: CDR1 LNHDA, CDR2 SQIVND (reference sequence). Trimming at V came to 5 bases and at J to 0 bases, leaving 5 bases not matched to a gene. The CDR3 runs 15 residues. CDR3 nucleotide sequence: TGTGCCAGTAGTGGACAGGCCCTTAGCACAGATACGCAGTATTTT. Encoded protein: CASSGQALSTDTQYF.

This clone was detected only a few times. The V call is TRBV6-4, the J call TRBJ1-2, with 7 bases lining up with TRBD1. V gave up 1 base and J gave up 5 bases; unmatched junction bases: 4. CDR1 MRHNA and CDR2 SNTAGT come from the germline V gene. The CDR3 covers 14 residues. CDR3 sequence (DNA): TGTGCCAGCAGTGACTACGCAGGGGGATATGGCTACACCTTC. It is translated as CASSDYAGGYGYTF.

The chain combines TRBV18 with TRBJ1-5; D is undetermined. The CDR3 covers 14 residues. V gave up 2 bases and J gave up 0 bases, with 5 bases separating them. Germline CDR1 and CDR2: KGHSH and LQKENI. The CDR3 spells CASSPSSSNQPQHF. In nucleotides, the CDR3 is TGTGCCAGCTCACCATCGTCTAGCAATCAGCCCCAGCATTTT.

The V gene is TRBV30, the J gene TRBJ2-2; TRBD2 matches 13 bases. The J segment lost 5 bases and the V segment lost 3 bases, leaving 0 bases of the junction unmatched. The CDR3 extends over 14 amino acids. CDR1 is GTSNPN, CDR2 SVGIG, per germline (reference sequence). In DNA, the CDR3 is TGTGCCTGGAGGGGACTAGCGGGGACCGGGGAGCTGTTTTTT. It encodes CAWRGLAGTGELFF.

The chain employs TRBV2 and TRBJ1-5; TRBD1 might be the D (5 bases). CDR1 is SNHLY, CDR2 FYNNEI, per germline. The V end lost 0 bases, the J end lost 1 base, and 13 bases lay between the germline ends. The CDR3 contains 17 residues. The CDR3 sequence is CASSEAGFQGSNQPQHF. DNA for the CDR3: TGTGCCAGCAGTGAAGCTGGTTTCCAGGGCAGCAATCAGCCCCAGCATTTT.

The gene calls are TRBV24-1 and TRBJ1-2; the match to TRBD1 covers 9 bases. The CDR3 consists of 15 residues. Germline-derived CDR1 and CDR2 are KGHDR and SFDVKD. V trimming: 3 bases; J trimming: 4 bases; junction bases outside the gene matches: 5. In DNA, the CDR3 is TGTGCCACCAGTGATGGGGGACAGGGAACCTATGGCTACACCTTC. It yields the protein CATSDGGQGTYGYTF.

The genes are TRBV6-5 and TRBJ1-2; no firm D call. Germline V gives CDR1 MNHEY, CDR2 SVGAGI. V lost 2 bases, J lost 1 base, and 8 bases lay in between. This CDR3 contains 14 residues. CDR3 DNA: TGTGCCAGCAGTTACACAGTACTTAACTATGGCTACACCTTC. This encodes CASSYTVLNYGYTF.

The chain uses TRBV13 and TRBJ2-1, with D possibly TRBD1 on 6 matching bases. Germline lookup yields CDR1 PRHDT and CDR2 FYEKMQ (reference sequence). V was shortened by 5 bases and J by 4 bases, with 15 bases between the two germline ends. The CDR3 loop spans 15 amino acids. The CDR3 coding sequence is TGTGCCAGCAGCCCAGGGGTTTGGGGATACAATGAGCAGTTCTTC. Protein sequence: CASSPGVWGYNEQFF.

The chain is built from TRBV6-5 and TRBJ1-4; 7 nucleotides agree with TRBD1. Germline values: CDR1 MNHEY, CDR2 SVGAGI. The length of the CDR3 is 15 residues. V dropped 2 bases and J dropped 5; count of bases not matched to a gene: 5. The CDR3 DNA sequence: TGTGCCAGCAGTTACGTCGGGGACAGAAATGAAAAACTGTTTTTT. Translated: CASSYVGDRNEKLFF.

This chain links TRBV21-1 with TRBJ1-2. TRBV21-1 is listed as a pseudogene. This CDR3 region has 18 residues. The CDR3 loop reads CASSKGRGSASGDYGYTF. As DNA, the CDR3 is TGTGCCAGCAGCAAAGGCCGGGGATCGGCAAGCGGCGACTATGGCTACACCTTC.

The V gene is TRBV5-1, the J gene TRBJ1-1; perhaps TRBD1 as D (6 bases). This CDR3 region has 15 residues. V was clipped by 2 bases and J by 5 bases, with 16 bases between them. Germline loops: CDR1 SGHRS, CDR2 YFSETQ. CDR3 region: CASSFSAGAGTEAFF. In DNA, the CDR3 is TGCGCCAGCAGCTTTTCGGCGGGGGCTGGTACTGAAGCTTTCTTT.

V and J are TRBV5-1 and TRBJ2-3; 11 bases are shared with TRBD1. Trimming removed 4 bases from V and 7 bases from J; junction bases left unmatched: 8. CDR1 is SGHRS, CDR2 YFSETQ, per germline. The CDR3 runs to 15 residues. CDR3 protein: CASSLGDRGAYTQYF. The CDR3 bases are TGCGCCAGCAGCCTGGGGGACAGGGGGGCTTATACGCAGTATTTT. Supplemented by reference TRBV5-1 and TRBJ2-3, the full variable domain reads KAGVTQTPRYLIKTRGQQVTLSCSPISGHRSVSWYQQTPGQGLQFLFEYFSETQRNKGNFPGRFSGRQFSNSRSEMNVSTLELGDSALYLCASSLGDRGAYTQYFGPGTRLTVL.

This clone has only a few counts. The chain employs TRBV18 and TRBJ2-7; unclear D gene. Between the trimmed V and J ends, which lost 0 bases and 2 bases, there was a span of 5 bases. Germline CDR1 reads KGHSH; CDR2 reads LQKENI. CDR3 length: 13 residues. CDR3 DNA: TGTGCCAGCTCACCACCTGTAACCTACGAGCAGTACTTC. It encodes CASSPPVTYEQYF.

The rearrangement uses TRBV25-1 and TRBJ1-4; D uncertain. Germline V CDR1 and CDR2: MGHDK, SYGVNS. Trimming pared 0 bases from V and 5 bases from J, leaving 7 bases between. CDR3 length equals 14 residues. CDR3: CASSEYGLNEKLFF. The CDR3 nucleotides are TGTGCCAGCAGTGAATATGGCCTCAATGAAAAACTGTTTTTT.

The chain combines TRBV7-2 with TRBJ1-3; 8 bases match TRBD1. Trimming cost V 7 bases and J 10 bases; bases outside gene matches: 9. Germline assignment: CDR1 SGHTA and CDR2 FQGNSA. CDR3 length: 13 residues. The CDR3 sequence is CASTRQGKGTIYF. The CDR3 nucleotides read TGTGCCAGCACCAGACAGGGGAAGGGGACCATATATTTT.

V is TRBV7-2 and J is TRBJ1-5; unclear D gene. CDR3 length equals 16 residues. The V gene lost 4 bases and the J gene lost 2 bases, with 15 bases spanning the gap. Germline V gene sequence: CDR1 SGHTA, CDR2 FQGNSA. The CDR3 bases are TGTGCCAGCAGCTCCCGGGCGGGGAGTCGCAATCAGCCCCAGCATTTT. It yields the protein CASSSRAGSRNQPQHF.

The chain joins TRBV28 to TRBJ2-5; a weak D match, TRBD1 (5 bases). V lost 2 bases, J lost 7 bases, and 14 bases lay in between. This CDR3 has 14 amino acids. CDR1 is MDHEN, CDR2 SYDVKM, per germline. The CDR3 sequence is CASSLQGGGGTQYF. The CDR3 bases are TGTGCCAGCAGTTTACAGGGTGGTGGTGGGACCCAGTACTTC.

This clone was seen more than once but under ten times. This chain connects TRBV4-1 to TRBJ2-7; D might be TRBD2 (5 bases). Trimming took 5 bases from V and 3 from J, leaving 11 bases between them. Germline values: CDR1 MGHRA, CDR2 YSYEKL. The CDR3 consists of 13 residues. Here the CDR3 reads CASSSSDFYEQYF. As DNA, the CDR3 is TGCGCCAGCAGCTCCTCGGACTTCTACGAGCAGTACTTC.

The V and J genes are TRBV28 and TRBJ1-6, with unresolved D. V was pared by 6 bases and J by 7 bases, with 10 bases between. The CDR3 is 13 amino acids. Germline lookup yields CDR1 MDHEN and CDR2 SYDVKM. CDR3 sequence: CASRGQINSPLHF. The CDR3 DNA reads TGTGCCAGCAGGGGCCAGATAAATTCACCCCTCCACTTT.

This chain connects TRBV6-1 to TRBJ1-6, with D possibly TRBD1 on 5 matching bases. The CDR3 contains 14 residues. Trimming cost V 3 bases and J 8 bases, with 11 bases left between them. Germline V CDR1 and CDR2: MNHNS, SASEGT. Here the CDR3 reads CASSEVGHDSPLHF. The CDR3, as DNA: TGTGCCAGCAGTGAGGTGGGGCATGATTCACCCCTCCACTTT.

The J gene is TRBJ2-2, the V gene TRBV24-1; TRBD1 matches at 9 bases. The junction had 8 bases not matched to a gene; V was cut back by 4 bases and J by 6 bases. There are 16 residues in the CDR3. Germline values: CDR1 KGHDR, CDR2 SFDVKD. For the CDR3, the DNA is TGTGCCACCAGTGACCCGGGACAGGGCGAGGCCGGGGAGCTGTTTTTT. Amino acids: CATSDPGQGEAGELFF.

The gene calls are TRBV15 and TRBJ1-6; TRBD1 matches 9 bases. Trimming took 6 bases from V and 11 from J; bases not matched to a gene: 17. This CDR3 has 17 residues. Germline V gene lookup returns CDR1 LNHNV and CDR2 YYDKDF (reference sequence). The CDR3 nucleotides read TGTGCCACCAGTCCTTTCATATCCGGGACAGGGTACCCACCCCTCCACTTT. This encodes CATSPFISGTGYPPLHF. Full variable domain (remainder filled in from reference TRBV15 and TRBJ1-6): DAMVIQNPRYQVTQFGKPVTLSCSQTLNHNVMYWYQQKSSQAPKLLFHYYDKDFNNEADTPDNFQSRRPNTSFCFLDIRSPGLGDTAMYLCATSPFISGTGYPPLHFGNGTRLTVT.

V and J are TRBV10-2 and TRBJ2-3; 8 nucleotides match TRBD1. Germline CDR1 reads WSHSY; CDR2 reads SAAADI. There are 15 residues in the CDR3. Germline trimming cut 6 bases from V and 6 bases from J; bases unmatched to any gene: 11. CDR3 residues: CASRISGTGGDTQYF. CDR3 in DNA: TGCGCCAGCAGAATCTCCGGGACAGGAGGCGATACGCAGTATTTT.

V and J are TRBV27 and TRBJ1-5; D might be TRBD1 (6 bases). The V gene lost 8 bases and the J gene lost 4 bases, with 15 bases spanning the gap. The CDR3 totals 14 residues. Germline V lookup: CDR1 MNHEY, CDR2 SMNVEV (reference sequence). CDR3 DNA: TGTGCCAGCGACGAAACAGGGACGAATCAGCCCCAGCATTTT. This encodes CASDETGTNQPQHF.

The genes are TRBV7-8 and TRBJ1-3; 7 bases fit TRBD1. The junction had 7 bases not matched to a gene; V was cut back by 5 bases and J by 3 bases. The germline V gene encodes CDR1 SGHVS and CDR2 FQNEAQ. The CDR3 spans 15 residues. The CDR3 protein is CASSPTGFGGNTIYF. As DNA, the CDR3 is TGTGCCAGCAGCCCGACAGGGTTTGGTGGAAACACCATATATTTT.

Only one count was recorded for this clone. The V call is TRBV24-1, the J call TRBJ2-3, with TRBD2 matching over 9 bases. The CDR3 extends over 17 amino acids. Losses at the gene ends were 11 bases for V and 2 bases for J; bases not matched to a gene: 16. CDR1 is KGHDR and CDR2 is SFDVKD in the germline V gene. CDR3 in amino acids: CAIGRRSASGDTDTQYF. The CDR3 coding sequence is TGTGCCATCGGGAGGCGGTCGGCTAGCGGGGACACAGATACGCAGTATTTT.